Listed here is a single T cell receptor (beta chain). Its antigen remains unidentified. The data are from a study of T cell clones after liver transplantation. Study at large: Third-party-reactive TCRbeta sequences from pre-transplant mixed lymphocyte reactions served as antigen-independent comparators. The study, taken as a whole, reports: Circulating graft-donor-reactive CD4 TCRbeta sequences fell significantly post-transplant in 5 of 8 subjects. Donor-reactive sequences fell more than third party-reactive ones, suggesting partial deletion.

Germline CDR1 reads MNHNY; CDR2 reads SVGAGI (reference sequence). J was trimmed by 4 bases and V by 6 bases; bases with no gene match: 6. The CDR3 consists of 15 residues. Here immunoSEQ multiplex PCR was the method, and the copy in TCRdb shows in-frame clones only, minus some. Of 20,000 to 25,000 clones listed, about four fifths are singletons. The TCR sequence derives from a human patient who received a liver transplant. Part of the T cell pool may stem from the graft donor. The sample consisted of CD8+ T cells from blood, taken around 52 months after liver transplant. The chain uses TRBV6-6 and TRBJ2-5, with 12 nucleotides matching TRBD2. The CDR3 loop reads CASSGLAGLIETQYF. As DNA, the CDR3 is TGTGCCAGCAGCGGACTAGCGGGGCTGATAGAGACCCAGTACTTC.